The 20 T cell receptor beta chains below come from one sample, sequenced in a study of cytomegalovirus exposure and HLA in healthy donors. Both 60 Vbeta primers and 13 Jbeta primers went into the PCR. Clones were sequenced by immunoSEQ multiplex PCR, and TCRdb holds only the in-frame ones, with some missing. Among more than 150,000 clones, about 80% were seen once, and the ten largest hold about 2%. The sample taken for sequencing was PBMCs. These receptors originate from a woman younger than 45 in good health and CMV-seronegative.

This chain uses TRBV27 with TRBJ1-1; no clear D. The CDR3 consists of 14 residues. CDR1 is MNHEY, CDR2 SMNVEV, per germline (reference sequence). The V gene lost 5 bases and the J gene lost 1 base, with 11 bases spanning the gap. CDR3 amino acids: CASSGGLWNTEAFF. CDR3 DNA sequence: TGTGCCAGCAGTGGAGGGCTTTGGAACACTGAAGCTTTCTTT.

This chain joins TRBV6-1 and TRBJ1-1; D may be TRBD1 (6 bases). Germline assignment: CDR1 MNHNS and CDR2 SASEGT. The CDR3 totals 13 residues. V was trimmed by 6 bases and J by 1 base, leaving 9 bases between them. The CDR3 sequence is CASRKGENTEAFF. In DNA form, the CDR3 reads TGTGCCAGCAGAAAGGGGGAGAACACTGAAGCTTTCTTT.

V and J are TRBV5-6 and TRBJ2-7; TRBD1 agrees at 9 bases. CDR1 is SGHDT, CDR2 YYEEEE, per germline. The CDR3 loop spans 13 amino acids. The J segment lost 9 bases and the V segment lost 4 bases, leaving 8 bases of the junction unmatched. The CDR3 reads CASSGGTGGVQYF. Written as DNA, the CDR3 is TGTGCCAGCAGCGGAGGAACAGGGGGCGTGCAGTACTTC.

The chain is built from TRBV19 and TRBJ2-6; 8 bases line up with TRBD1. The CDR3 runs to 18 residues. Germline CDR1 and CDR2: LNHDA and SQIVND (reference sequence). Unmatched junction bases numbered 9, after V lost 4 bases and J lost 1 base. The CDR3 DNA sequence: TGTGCCAGTAGTACCGGGACAGGATTGGTGTCTGGGGCCAACGTCCTGACTTTC. It codes for CASSTGTGLVSGANVLTF.

This clone was counted only a few times. CDR3 amino acids: CASSSLQGNNQPQHF. In nucleotides, the CDR3 is TGTGCCAGTAGTTCCCTACAGGGTAACAATCAGCCCCAGCATTTT. The rearrangement joins TRBV19 to TRBJ1-5, with D possibly TRBD1 on 6 matching bases. Germline V gene data show CDR1 as LNHDA and CDR2 as SQIVND (reference sequence). The V and J ends lost 5 bases and 3 bases respectively, with 14 bases between them. The CDR3 length is 15 residues.

The chain combines TRBV9 with TRBJ2-1; possibly TRBD1 for D (5 bases). The V gene lost 4 bases and the J gene lost 5 bases, with 16 bases spanning the gap. The CDR3 is 15 residues long. Per the germline V gene, CDR1 is SGDLS and CDR2 is YYNGEE. The DNA for the CDR3 is TGTGCCAGCAGCCAACGCCCGGACATCAACAATGAGCAGTTCTTC. Amino acid sequence: CASSQRPDINNEQFF.

Only one count was recorded for this clone. The V call is TRBV11-2, the J call TRBJ1-3, with 10 bases fitting TRBD1. Germline-derived CDR1 and CDR2 are SGHAT and FQNNGV. J gave up 3 bases and V 5 bases, and 4 bases lay outside the gene matches. The CDR3 loop spans 15 amino acids. This CDR3 is CASSVGQGDGNTIYF. CDR3 DNA: TGTGCCAGCAGCGTTGGACAGGGGGATGGAAACACCATATATTTT.

The rearrangement uses TRBV28 and TRBJ2-3; TRBD2 aligns across 8 bases. V lost 10 bases, J lost 1 base, and 16 bases stayed unmatched. Germline V gene data show CDR1 as MDHEN and CDR2 as SYDVKM. The CDR3 is 17 amino acids. CDR3: CATTPLTQTSGTDTQYF. The CDR3 DNA reads as TGTGCCACCACTCCTTTGACCCAGACTAGCGGCACAGATACGCAGTATTTT.

The V call is TRBV29-1, the J call TRBJ2-7; possible D gene TRBD1, 6 bases. Germline CDR1 reads SQVTM; CDR2 reads ANQGSEA. Trimming left V 0 bases short and J 1 base short, with 7 bases between. This CDR3 has 13 residues. CDR3 bases: TGCAGCGTTGAAGAACAGGGTTCCTACGAGCAGTACTTC. Translated: CSVEEQGSYEQYF.

This clone was found once. The chain links TRBV5-5 to TRBJ1-2; 7 positions match TRBD1. Germline CDR1 SGHKS, CDR2 YYEKEE (reference sequence). The CDR3 extends over 14 amino acids. Trimming took 0 bases from V and 3 from J; bases not matched to a gene: 2. The CDR3 DNA sequence: TGTGCCAGCAGCTTGGCTGACAGGGACTATGGCTACACCTTC. Translating gives CASSLADRDYGYTF.

The chain is built from TRBV7-9 and TRBJ2-1; D might be TRBD1 (5 bases). Trimming shortened V by 1 base and J by 7 bases, and 5 bases separated the two germline ends. Germline V gene lookup returns CDR1 SEHNR and CDR2 FQNEAQ (reference sequence). This CDR3 region has 12 residues. The CDR3 DNA is TGTGCCAGCAGCTTAGGACAGAATGAGCAGTTCTTC. Protein: CASSLGQNEQFF.

The V call is TRBV21-1, the J call TRBJ1-3; the table names TRBD1, a call not compared with the DNA. TRBV21-1 is listed as a pseudogene. The CDR3 has 14 amino acids. The CDR3 loop is CASSKTYSGNTIYF. As DNA, the CDR3 is TGTGCCAGCAGCAAGACATACTCTGGAAACACCATATATTTT.

As for this clone: At one of its ends the junction is not consistent with the germline gene, which may arise from a read error. V is TRBV4-1 and J is TRBJ2-4, with TRBD2 matching over 12 bases. Germline V CDR1 and CDR2: MGHRA, YSYEKL. This CDR3 region has 18 residues. DNA of the CDR3: TGCGCCAGCAGCCCGACTAGCGGGGGTATTCTAGCCAAAAACAGTCAGTACTTC. This encodes CASSPTSGGILAKNSQYF.

Regarding this clone: The junction departs from the called germline gene at one end, perhaps through a read error. J is TRBJ2-1 and V is TRBV7-8; 13 positions agree with TRBD2. Germline values: CDR1 SGHVS, CDR2 FQNEAQ. CDR3 length: 19 residues. The CDR3 nucleotides are TGTGCCAGCATCTTAGGACTAGCGGGAGAAATTCTTCAGACCAATGAGCAGTTCTTC. It is translated as CASILGLAGEILQTNEQFF.

The rearrangement joins TRBV9 to TRBJ1-2; possibly TRBD1 for D (6 bases). V was cut by 2 bases and J by 0 bases, with 17 bases left in between. Germline loops: CDR1 SGDLS, CDR2 YYNGEE. The CDR3 contains 17 residues. CDR3 in amino acids: CASSVSRDTESNYGYTF. CDR3 nucleotide sequence: TGTGCCAGCAGCGTCTCCCGGGACACGGAATCTAACTATGGCTACACCTTC.

This clone was seen only once. The V and J genes are TRBV2 and TRBJ1-1; D remains ambiguous. Germline CDR1 reads SNHLY; CDR2 reads FYNNEI. The CDR3 contains 13 residues. V lost 3 bases to trimming and J lost 7 bases, with 12 bases between them. DNA for the CDR3: TGTGCCAGCAGTGATAGTTTTGGTGTTGAAGCTTTCTTT. Residues: CASSDSFGVEAFF.

The chain is built from TRBV4-3 and TRBJ2-2, with 10 bases that match TRBD2. This CDR3 has 15 amino acids. The trim removed 1 base at V and 6 bases at J, leaving 2 bases unmatched. The germline gives CDR1 LGHNA, CDR2 YSLEER. The CDR3 nucleotides are TGCGCCAGCAGCCAAGGAACTAGCGGGGCCGGGGAGCTGTTTTTT. It encodes CASSQGTSGAGELFF.

This chain connects TRBV11-3 to TRBJ2-5; D call uncertain. V lost 1 base and J 11 bases, leaving 14 bases between the germline ends. CDR1 and CDR2 from the germline V gene are SGHNT and YENEEA. This CDR3 spans 13 amino acids. Written as DNA, the CDR3 is TGTGCCAGCAGCTTAGTACCTGGTATGGAGCAGTACTTC. Translation: CASSLVPGMEQYF.

This clone was seen only once. The chain couples TRBV28 to TRBJ1-4, with a weak D call TRBD1 (5 bases). V was pared by 2 bases and J by 6 bases, with 10 bases between. The germline CDR1 and CDR2 sequences are MDHEN and SYDVKM. This CDR3 has 14 residues. In nucleotides, the CDR3 is TGTGCCAGCAGTTTAGGCGGGGGGTATGAAAAACTGTTTTTT. Its protein product is CASSLGGGYEKLFF.

The rearrangement uses TRBV5-4 and TRBJ2-3; D is possibly TRBD2 (6 bases). Between the trimmed V and J ends, which lost 1 base and 1 base, there was a span of 16 bases. Germline loops: CDR1 SGHNT, CDR2 YYREEE (reference sequence). This CDR3 comprises 17 residues. The CDR3 sequence is CASSLRLSGSGTDTQYF. In DNA, the CDR3 is TGTGCCAGCAGCTTGCGGTTGAGCGGGTCAGGCACAGATACGCAGTATTTT.